The T cell receptor beta chain described here comes from a study of blood T cell repertoires in COVID-19. In the study overall: Samples came from the United States, Italy and Spain, spanning acute and convalescent COVID-19. PBMCs, B-cell-depleted T cells, or T cells provided the cDNA or gDNA that made up the material.

The CDR3 extends over 14 amino acids. V dropped 6 bases and J dropped 5; count of bases not matched to a gene: 8. Germline CDR1 reads SGHAT; CDR2 reads FQNNGV. Original data processing: Estimates of nucleated cell counts were drawn from the amplification of reference gene primers. The data were produced by immunoSEQ multiplex PCR, yet TCRdb's version contains in-frame clones alone and is incomplete. The V and J calls and clone size come from that table; D and trimming were worked out from the DNA. Of tens of thousands of clones detected, 80% to 90% appear once; the ten largest clones hold approximately 14%.

The sequencing sample was made of peripheral blood. The origin of this receptor is a human donor in a cohort sampled during active COVID-19. The donor label of this sample is uncertain. J is TRBJ1-1 and V is TRBV11-2; 8 bases fit TRBD1. CDR3 sequence reads: CASSLGQGLTEAFF. The CDR3 DNA reads as TGTGCCAGCAGTCTCGGACAGGGATTAACTGAAGCTTTCTTT. Supplemented by reference TRBV11-2 and TRBJ1-1, the full variable domain reads EAGVAQSPRYKIIEKRQSVAFWCNPISGHATLYWYQQILGQGPKLLIQFQNNGVVDDSQLPKDRFSAERLKGVDSTLKIQPAKLEDSAVYLCASSLGQGLTEAFFGQGTRLTVV.